This T cell receptor beta chain was captured in a study of blood T cell repertoires in COVID-19. The overall study: The study drew acute and convalescent COVID-19 samples from the United States, Italy and Spain. T cells, B-cell-depleted T cells, or PBMCs supplied cDNA or gDNA.

This clone has a handful of counts. Germline V CDR1 and CDR2: LNHDA, SQIVND (reference sequence). The CDR3 covers 14 residues. V gave up 7 bases and J gave up 0 bases, with 13 bases separating them. Only in-frame clones appear in the TCRdb table, and some are missing; sequencing was by immunoSEQ multiplex PCR. The sample consists of some 180,000 clones, less than 90% of them appearing once. The chain is built from TRBV19 and TRBJ2-7; tentative D call: TRBD2 (5 bases). What was sequenced was peripheral blood. The receptor was derived from a man between 70 and 80 years old with active or convalescent COVID-19. The DNA of the CDR3 is TGTGCCAGTAAAAAGGAGGACCTCTCCTACGAGCAGTACTTC. Translated, it gives CASKKEDLSYEQYF. Variable domain in full (rest from reference TRBV19 and TRBJ2-7): DGGITQSPKYLFRKEGQNVTLSCEQNLNHDAMYWYRQDPGQGLRLIYYSQIVNDFQKGDIAEGYSVSREKKESFPLTVTSAQKNPTAFYLCASKKEDLSYEQYFGPGTRLTVT.